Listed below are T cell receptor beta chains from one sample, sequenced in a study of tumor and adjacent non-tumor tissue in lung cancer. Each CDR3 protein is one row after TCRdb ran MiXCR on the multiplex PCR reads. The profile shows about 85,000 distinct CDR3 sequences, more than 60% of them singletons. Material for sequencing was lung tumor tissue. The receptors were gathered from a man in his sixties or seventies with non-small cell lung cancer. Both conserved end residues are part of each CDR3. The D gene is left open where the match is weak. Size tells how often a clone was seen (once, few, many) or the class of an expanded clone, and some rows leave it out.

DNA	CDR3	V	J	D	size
TGTGCCAGCAGCTTAGAAGGGACTACATACAATGAGCAGTTCTTC	CASSLEGTTYNEQFF	TRBV11-2	TRBJ2-1	TRBD2	medium-sized
TGTGCCAGCAGCTTAGGTCGGCGAGAGACCCAGTACTTC	CASSLGRRETQYF	TRBV4-2	TRBJ2-5	-	-
TGTGCCAGCAGCCCAAGACAAGACTGGCACGAGCAGTACTTC	CASSPRQDWHEQYF	TRBV6-1	TRBJ2-7	-	-
TGTGCCAGCAGATCCAATGAAGATACACAGTATTTT	CASRSNEDTQYF	TRBV7-9	TRBJ2-3	-	-
TGTGCCAGCAGCTTAGGAGGTAACATAGATACGCAGTATTTT	CASSLGGNIDTQYF	TRBV11-3	TRBJ2-3	-	-
TGTGCCAGCAGTTTGAGAACAGGGGGTTACTACGAGCGGTACTTC	CASSLRTGGYYERYF	TRBV28	TRBJ2-7	TRBD1	-
TGTGCCAGGAGCTACCCCCGAGGGGCGGGGACCACAGATACGCAGTATTTT	CARSYPRGAGTTDTQYF	TRBV11-3	TRBJ2-3	-	-
TGTGACAGCATCTTAGGGGGGGTTAATGAGCAGTTCTTC	CDSILGGVNEQFF	TRBV11-3	TRBJ2-1	-	-
TGTGCCAGCAGTGCGCAGTGGAGCAATCAGCCCCAGCATTTT	CASSAQWSNQPQHF	TRBV6-1	TRBJ1-5	-	many
TGTGCCAGGACCCCAGGCAGCGGGAACTCCTACGAGCAGTACTTC	CARTPGSGNSYEQYF	TRBV6-2/TRBV6-3	TRBJ2-7	TRBD2	-
TGTGCCAGCAGCTTAGGCCCCCAAGAGACCCGGTACTTC	CASSLGPQETRYF	TRBV11-2	TRBJ2-5	-	-
TGTGCCAGCGGCTTCCTGACAGGGGCCTACGAGCAGTACTTC	CASGFLTGAYEQYF	TRBV13	TRBJ2-7	TRBD1	once
TGTGCCAGCAGCTTAGCTTCCCCGGGAAAGGGCGAGCAGTTCTTC	CASSLASPGKGEQFF	TRBV11-2	TRBJ2-1	-	medium-sized
TGTGCCAGCAGCTCTCCGACTAGCGGAGGCCGAGATGAGCAGTTCTTC	CASSSPTSGGRDEQFF	TRBV11-2	TRBJ2-1	TRBD2	-
TGCAGCGTTGACCGGGACGGCAATCAGCCCCAGCATTTT	CSVDRDGNQPQHF	TRBV29-1	TRBJ1-5	-	-
TGTGCCAGCAGCACTGGTCAGGGTTTAACAAATACGCAGTATTTT	CASSTGQGLTNTQYF	TRBV11-2	TRBJ2-3	-	-
TGTGCCAGCAGCCCTTGGGGGGTAGGGGTCCCCTACGAGCAGTACTTC	CASSPWGVGVPYEQYF	TRBV11-2	TRBJ2-7	-	many
-	CSVAKGNTEVSF	TRBV29-1	TRBJ1-1	-	-
TGTGCCCGCATCCGCGCGGGAGGGACCTACAATGAGCAGTTCTTC	CARIRAGGTYNEQFF	TRBV4-2	TRBJ2-1	TRBD2	-
TGTGCCAGTAGCGCTTGGACCGGGACAGAGAGCTACGAGCGGTACTTC	CASSAWTGTESYERYF	TRBV6-2/TRBV6-3	TRBJ2-7	TRBD1	-
TGTGCCAGCAGACCTGCGGTTGGCATTGAAGCTTTCTTT	CASRPAVGIEAFF	TRBV5-4	TRBJ1-1	-	-
TGTGCCAGCAGCTTTGCAGGACCCTATGGCTACACCTTC	CASSFAGPYGYTF	TRBV5-4	TRBJ1-2	-	many
TGTGCCAGCAGCTTTGTTGGTGGTGTAGAGACCCAGTACTTC	CASSFVGGVETQYF	TRBV5-5	TRBJ2-5	-	many
TGCGCCAGCAGCTCCTTAGCGGACACGAACACCGGGGAGCTGTTTTTT	CASSSLADTNTGELFF	TRBV5-1	TRBJ2-2	-	-
TGCAGCGTTGACAGGGGACACAATGAGCAGTTCTTC	CSVDRGHNEQFF	TRBV29-1	TRBJ2-1	-	once
TGTGCCAGCAGCCAAGAAGGGGCACGAATGGCTGGAAACACCATATATTTT	CASSQEGARMAGNTIYF	TRBV14	TRBJ1-3	-	many
TGTGCCAGCAATTCGGACAGGGCGGAGGGAGATACGCAGTATTTT	CASNSDRAEGDTQYF	TRBV2	TRBJ2-3	TRBD1	-
TGTACCTGGAGCAAACGGGGGAGAGAGACCCAGTACTTC	CTWSKRGRETQYF	TRBV30	TRBJ2-5	-	-
TGTGCCAGCAGTTACTTGGGGACTAGCGGGAGGAAGGACACTCAGTACTTC	CASSYLGTSGRKDTQYF	TRBV6-2/TRBV6-3	TRBJ2-4	TRBD2	-
TGTGCAAGCCGCTTGACAGGGATCGGCGAAAAACTGTTTTTT	CASRLTGIGEKLFF	TRBV7-9	TRBJ1-4	TRBD1	-
TGTGCCAGCAGTTCCCTCCAGATAGGGGCTAATGAAAAACTATTTTTT	CASSSLQIGANEKLFF	TRBV12-3/TRBV12-4	TRBJ1-4	-	-
TGCAGCCTGGGGACAGGGCCCTACGAGAAGTACTTC	CSLGTGPYEKYF	TRBV29-1	TRBJ2-7	TRBD1	-
TGTGCCAGCAGCGTAACGGGGAACACCGGGGAGCTGTTTTTT	CASSVTGNTGELFF	TRBV9	TRBJ2-2	-	once
TGTGACAGCAGCCACAGCGGGACAAATATGAACGCTGAAGCCTTCTTT	CDSSHSGTNMNAEAFF	TRBV11-3	TRBJ1-1	-	-
TGCGCCAGCAACTTGTTACCGGGGACCGGCTACGAGCACTACTTC	CASNLLPGTGYEHYF	TRBV5-1	TRBJ2-7	-	-